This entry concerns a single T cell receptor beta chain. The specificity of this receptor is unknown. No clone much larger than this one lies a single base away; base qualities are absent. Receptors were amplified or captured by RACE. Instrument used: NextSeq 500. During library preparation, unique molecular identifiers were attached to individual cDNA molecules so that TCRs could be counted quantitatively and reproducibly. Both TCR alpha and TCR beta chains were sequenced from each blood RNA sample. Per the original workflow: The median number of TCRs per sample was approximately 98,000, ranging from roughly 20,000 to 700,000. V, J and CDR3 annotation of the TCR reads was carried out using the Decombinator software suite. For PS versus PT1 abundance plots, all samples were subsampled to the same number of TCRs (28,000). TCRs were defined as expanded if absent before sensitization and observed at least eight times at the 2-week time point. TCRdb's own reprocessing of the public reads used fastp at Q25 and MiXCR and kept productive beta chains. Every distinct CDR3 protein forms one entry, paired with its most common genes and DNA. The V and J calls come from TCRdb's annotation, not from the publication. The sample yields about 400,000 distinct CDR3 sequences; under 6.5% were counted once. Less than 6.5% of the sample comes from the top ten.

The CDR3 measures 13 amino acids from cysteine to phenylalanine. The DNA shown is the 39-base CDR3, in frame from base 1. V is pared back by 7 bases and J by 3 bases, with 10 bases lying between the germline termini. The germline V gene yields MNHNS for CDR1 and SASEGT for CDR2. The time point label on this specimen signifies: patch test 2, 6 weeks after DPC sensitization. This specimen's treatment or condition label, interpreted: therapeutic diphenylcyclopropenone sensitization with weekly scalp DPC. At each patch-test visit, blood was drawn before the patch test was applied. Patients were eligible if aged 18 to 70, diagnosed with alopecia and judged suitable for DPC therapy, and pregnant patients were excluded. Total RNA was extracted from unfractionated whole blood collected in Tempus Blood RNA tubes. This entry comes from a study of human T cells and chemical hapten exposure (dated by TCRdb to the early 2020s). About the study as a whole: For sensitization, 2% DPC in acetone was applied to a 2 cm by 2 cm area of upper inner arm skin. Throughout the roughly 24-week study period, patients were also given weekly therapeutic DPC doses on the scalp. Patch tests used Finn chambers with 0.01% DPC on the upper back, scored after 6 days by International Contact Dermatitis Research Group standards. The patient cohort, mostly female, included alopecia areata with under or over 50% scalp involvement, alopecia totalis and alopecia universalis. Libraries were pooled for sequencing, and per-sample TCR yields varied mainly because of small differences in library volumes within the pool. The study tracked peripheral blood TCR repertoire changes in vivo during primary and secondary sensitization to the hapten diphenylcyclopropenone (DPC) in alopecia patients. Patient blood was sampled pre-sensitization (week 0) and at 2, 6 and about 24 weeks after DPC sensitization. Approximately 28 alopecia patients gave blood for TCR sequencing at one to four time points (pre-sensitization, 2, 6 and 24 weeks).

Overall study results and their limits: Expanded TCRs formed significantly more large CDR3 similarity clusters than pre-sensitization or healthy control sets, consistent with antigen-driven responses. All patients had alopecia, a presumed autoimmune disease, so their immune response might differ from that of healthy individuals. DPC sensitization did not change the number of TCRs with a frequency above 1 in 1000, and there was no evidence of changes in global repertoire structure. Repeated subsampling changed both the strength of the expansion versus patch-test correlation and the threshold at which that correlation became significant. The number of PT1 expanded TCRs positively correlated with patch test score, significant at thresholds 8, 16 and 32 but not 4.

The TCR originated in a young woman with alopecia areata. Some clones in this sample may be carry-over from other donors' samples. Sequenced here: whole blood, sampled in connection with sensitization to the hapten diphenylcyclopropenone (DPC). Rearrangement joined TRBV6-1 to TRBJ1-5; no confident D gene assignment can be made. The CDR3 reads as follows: CASTSDFNQPQHF. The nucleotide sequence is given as TGTGCCAGCACATCTGACTTCAATCAGCCCCAGCATTTT.